The 15 T cell receptor beta chains listed next were all sequenced from one sample in a study of blood T cells in healthy people across ages. With a J-beta primer mix and a sample-barcoded 5' primer, a second PCR ran about 7 to 12 cycles. Each CDR3 protein gets one entry after TCRdb re-called the 5' RACE reads with MiXCR. The data contain 660,000 or so distinct CDR3 sequences, under 65% of them seen just once; the ten biggest clones take up around 37%. Sequenced sample: blood. The origin of the receptors is a man in his sixties in good health.

This chain links TRBV2 with TRBJ2-3; tentatively, D is TRBD1 (5 bases). V lost 5 bases, J lost 10 bases, and 13 bases lay in between. The CDR3 loop spans 12 amino acids. Germline CDR1 is SNHLY and CDR2 is FYNNEI. The CDR3 bases are TGTGCCAGCAGTTCAGACTGGGGCGCGCAGTATTTT. It is translated as CASSSDWGAQYF.

V and J are TRBV14 and TRBJ2-1; perhaps TRBD2 as D (5 bases). Germline values: CDR1 SGHDN, CDR2 FVKESK. Trimming took off 4 bases at V and 7 bases at J, with 20 bases between the two ends. The CDR3 loop spans 16 amino acids. The CDR3 coding sequence is TGTGCCAGCAGCCGCTTGGACTCCTCGACAAGAAATGAGCAGTTCTTC. It yields the protein CASSRLDSSTRNEQFF. The variable domain in full, with the rest retrieved from reference TRBV14 and TRBJ2-1, is EAGVTQFPSHSVIEKGQTVTLRCDPISGHDNLYWYRRVMGKEIKFLLHFVKESKQDESGMPNNRFLAERTGGTYSTLKVQPAELEDSGVYFCASSRLDSSTRNEQFFGPGTRLTVL.

The V gene is TRBV6-1, the J gene TRBJ2-2, with D tentatively TRBD2 (6 bases). This CDR3 is 15 amino acids long. Germline values: CDR1 MNHNS, CDR2 SASEGT. V was trimmed by 6 bases and J by 1 base, leaving 12 bases between them. The CDR3 reads CASRPGLLNTGELFF. The CDR3, as DNA: TGTGCCAGCAGACCGGGACTCTTGAACACCGGGGAGCTGTTTTTT.

V usage is TRBV20-1 and J usage is TRBJ1-2; 9 nucleotides match TRBD1. V was clipped by 2 bases and J by 5 bases; unmatched bases: 12. This CDR3 has 16 amino acids. Germline-derived CDR1 and CDR2 are DFQATT and SNEGSKA (reference sequence). Written as DNA, the CDR3 is TGCAGTGCTAGAACGGGACAGGGATTCGTCTTTTATGGCTACACCTTC. Translating gives CSARTGQGFVFYGYTF.

This sequence joins TRBV7-9 and TRBJ2-1; D possibly uses TRBD1 or TRBD2 (5 bases each). Looked up from germline, CDR1 is SEHNR and CDR2 is FQNEAQ (reference sequence). The CDR3 loop spans 15 amino acids. V was pared by 0 bases and J by 7 bases, with 13 bases between. The CDR3 nucleotides read TGTGCCAGCAGCTTAGCGGTCGGCAGGGAGAATGAGCAGTTCTTC. Its translation is CASSLAVGRENEQFF.

The chain recombines TRBV4-2 with TRBJ1-4; D might be TRBD1 (6 bases). The length of the CDR3 is 13 residues. The germline CDR1 and CDR2 sequences are LGHNA and YNFKEQ. The V gene lost 9 bases and the J gene lost 7 bases, with 15 bases spanning the gap. The CDR3 nucleotides read TGTGCCAGTCGTGGCAGGGGATCTGAAAAACTGTTTTTT. It is translated as CASRGRGSEKLFF.

The rearrangement links TRBV6-2 or TRBV6-3 to TRBJ2-3, with a tentative D call TRBD1 (6 bases). Trimming shortened V by 6 bases and J by 2 bases, and 18 bases separated the two germline ends. Per germline, CDR1 MNHEY and CDR2 SVGEGT. The CDR3 consists of 16 residues. The CDR3 sequence is CASSLILTGITDTQYF. The CDR3 DNA reads as TGTGCCAGCAGCTTAATCCTCACAGGGATCACAGATACGCAGTATTTT.

The chain has TRBV7-2 and TRBJ1-2, with 7 bases that match TRBD1. This CDR3 spans 15 amino acids. Germline-derived CDR1 and CDR2 are SGHTA and FQGNSA. The V segment lost 5 bases and the J segment 4 bases; nucleotides outside the gene matches: 10. Written as DNA, the CDR3 is TGTGCCAGCAGCCCCGGGGGGACAGCCTCCTATGGCTACACCTTC. This encodes CASSPGGTASYGYTF.

Points on this clonotype: At one end, the junction sequence differs from germline, possibly due to a read error. DNA for the CDR3: TGTGCCATTAGTGATCAGGGGGAGTATGGCTACACCTTC. Protein sequence: CAISDQGEYGYTF. V usage is TRBV10-3 and J usage is TRBJ1-2, with 7 nucleotides matching TRBD1. The germline gives CDR1 ENHRY, CDR2 SYGVKD. CDR3 length equals 13 residues.

This chain joins TRBV20-1 and TRBJ2-1; D gene ambiguous. V gave up 3 bases and J gave up 12 bases, with 15 bases separating them. The CDR3 runs to 12 residues. The germline CDR1 and CDR2 sequences are DFQATT and SNEGSKA (reference sequence). The CDR3 DNA is TGCAGTGCTAGCCGTCAGGACGGTGGGCAGTTCTTC. This translates into CSASRQDGGQFF.

The V call is TRBV12-3 or TRBV12-4, the J call TRBJ2-5, with D unclear. With 6 bases removed from V and 7 bases from J, the gap between germline ends came to 12 bases. The CDR3 sequence is 12 residues long. In nucleotides, the CDR3 is TGTGCCAGCAGCTCCTCCCTCAGGACCCAGTACTTC. Amino acids: CASSSSLRTQYF.

The chain uses TRBV25-1 and TRBJ2-1; a weak D match, TRBD2 (5 bases). The V gene's germline CDR1 is MGHDK and CDR2 SYGVNS. Trimming removed 1 base at V and 5 bases at J, with 9 bases between. The CDR3 sequence is 14 residues long. CDR3 sequence reads: CASSEFGENNEQFF. The CDR3 bases are TGTGCCAGCAGTGAATTCGGGGAAAACAATGAGCAGTTCTTC.

The genes are TRBV9 and TRBJ2-1; D possibly corresponds to TRBD1 (5 bases). The CDR3 covers 14 residues. Germline CDR1 and CDR2: SGDLS and YYNGEE. Trimming pared 6 bases from V and 5 bases from J, leaving 15 bases between. The DNA for the CDR3 is TGTGCCAGCACCGCTGGTGGCAGGGACAATGAGCAGTTCTTC. It yields the protein CASTAGGRDNEQFF.

There are a few counts of this clonotype. The V call is TRBV3-1, the J call TRBJ2-3, with 9 bases aligning to TRBD2. CDR1 and CDR2 (germline): LGHDT, YNNKEL (reference sequence). This CDR3 contains 18 residues. Trimming took 2 bases from V and 2 from J; bases not matched to a gene: 11. The CDR3 sequence is CASSQRLPTSGFTDTQYF. CDR3 DNA sequence: TGTGCCAGCAGCCAAAGGCTCCCGACTAGCGGTTTCACAGATACGCAGTATTTT.

On this clonotype: Possible read error: a much larger clone is one base away. This sequence joins TRBV7-9 and TRBJ2-6, with 7 bases matching TRBD2. The CDR3 spans 16 residues. In germline, CDR1 is SEHNR, CDR2 FQNEAQ (reference sequence). CDR3 DNA: TGTGTCAGCAGCTTAGTCGGGGGGACTGGGGCCAACGTCCTGACTTTC. Its protein is CVSSLVGGTGANVLTF. The whole variable domain, remainder taken from reference TRBV7-9 and TRBJ2-6, is DTGVSQNPRHKITKRGQNVTFRCDPISEHNRLYWYRQTLGQGPEFLTYFQNEAQLEKSRLLSDRFSAERPKGSFSTLEIQRTEQGDSAMYLCVSSLVGGTGANVLTFGAGSRLTVL.